The table lists the clone carrying this TCR beta chain with a few counts. The sample is drawn from a study of blood T cell repertoires in COVID-19. Study overall: Acute-phase and convalescent COVID-19 samples originated in the United States, Italy and Spain. The analysed material was cDNA or gDNA that came from T cells, B-cell-depleted T cells, or PBMCs.

Original processing notes: Counts of nucleated cells, estimated from reference gene primer amplification, were obtained. TCRdb's table, derived via immunoSEQ multiplex PCR, lists solely in-frame clones and lacks some. The DNA gave D and trimming, while V, J and clone size come from that table. The sample shows about 220,000 clones, around 81% of them seen only once. The CDR3 consists of 15 residues. Germline V lookup: CDR1 LNHDA, CDR2 SQIVND (reference sequence). The ends were cut back, 4 bases at V and 2 bases at J, with 11 bases in the middle. The chain links TRBV19 to TRBJ2-2, with D unclear. Material for sequencing was peripheral blood. This TCR was sampled from a human donor in a cohort sampled during active COVID-19. CDR3 region: CASSTRHDNTGELFF. The CDR3 DNA is TGTGCCAGTAGTACCCGACATGATAACACCGGGGAGCTGTTTTTT.